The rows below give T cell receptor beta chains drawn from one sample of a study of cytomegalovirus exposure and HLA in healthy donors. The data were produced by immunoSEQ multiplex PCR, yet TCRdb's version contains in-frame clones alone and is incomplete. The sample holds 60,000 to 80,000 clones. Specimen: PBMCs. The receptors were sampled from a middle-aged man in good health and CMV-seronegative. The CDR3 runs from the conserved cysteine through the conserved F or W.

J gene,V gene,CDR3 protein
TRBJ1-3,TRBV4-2,CASSQHRDSGNTIYF
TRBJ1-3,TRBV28,CASSFLAGPGNTIYF
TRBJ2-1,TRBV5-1,CASSLEGQGAGYNEQFF
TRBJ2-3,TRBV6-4,CASSASGGGSDTQYF
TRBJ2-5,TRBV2,CASSLQETQYF
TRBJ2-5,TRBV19,CASSPWTSGRQETQYF
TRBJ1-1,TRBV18,CASSPEGHLTYTEAFF
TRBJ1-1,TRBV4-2,CASSQEGGTEAFF
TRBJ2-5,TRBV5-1,CASSRGQGIMNQETQYF
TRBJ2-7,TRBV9,CASSVTGVAYEQYF
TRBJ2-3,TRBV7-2,CASSREGQLTDTQYF
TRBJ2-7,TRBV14,CASSRFGTGGYEQYF
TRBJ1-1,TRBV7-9,CASSLAVGPNTEAFF
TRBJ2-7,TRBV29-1,CSVYAGAKQYF
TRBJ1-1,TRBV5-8,CASSFDRGTEAFF
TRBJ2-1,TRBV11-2,CASSIRRDSYNEQFF
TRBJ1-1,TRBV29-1,CSVSPGRGNTEAFF
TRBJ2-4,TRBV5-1,CASSLAMGSTAKNIQYF
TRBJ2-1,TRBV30,CAWSVSRTTQFF
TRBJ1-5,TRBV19,CASRRDRVGLNQPQHF
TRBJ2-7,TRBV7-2,CASSPEIGYSYEQYF
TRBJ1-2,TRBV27,CASSLDSFGDYGYTF
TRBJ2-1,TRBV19,CASMGLAGVEQFF
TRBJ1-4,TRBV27,CASSSTGTGGLRGEKLFF
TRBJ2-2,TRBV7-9,CASAGRGLQTGELFF
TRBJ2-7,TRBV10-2,CASSGDRGEAYEQYF
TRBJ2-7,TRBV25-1,CASSETRRGSYEQYF
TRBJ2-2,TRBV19,CASNTYPTGELFF
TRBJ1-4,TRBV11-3,CASSLVGGAGEKLFF
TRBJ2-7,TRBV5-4,CASSIQGAFYEQYF
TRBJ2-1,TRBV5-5,CASSPGGLAGNEQFF
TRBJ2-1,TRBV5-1,CASASTAGINEQFF
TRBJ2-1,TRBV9,CASSVLTGTSGYNEQFF
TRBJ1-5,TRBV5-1,CASSSEGNQPQHF
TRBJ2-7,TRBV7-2,CASSLGPQTSGYEQYF
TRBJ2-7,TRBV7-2,CASSFPPGQTYEQYF
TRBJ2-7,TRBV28,CASSSTQGEGDRGLYEQYF
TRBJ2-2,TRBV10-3,CAIRTTSRDTGELFF
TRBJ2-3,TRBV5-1,CASSSYRRGGSYTDTQYF
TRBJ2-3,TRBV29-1,CSVEWGADTQYF
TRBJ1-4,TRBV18,CASSLNRGEGNEKLFF
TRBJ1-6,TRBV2,CASSQRGRGNYNSPLHF
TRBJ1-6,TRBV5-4,CASSLAGKSPLHF
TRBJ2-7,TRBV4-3,CASSQVRDIGEQYF
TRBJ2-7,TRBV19,CASSIAATGNYEQYF
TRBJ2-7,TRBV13,CASSPVRGGEQYF
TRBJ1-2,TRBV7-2,CASSPGQYGYTF
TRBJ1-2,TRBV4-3,CASSQVSVTGQNYGYTF
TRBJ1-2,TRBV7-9,CASTTQADRSEGYTF
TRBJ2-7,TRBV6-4,CASSDDGTSGSIEQYF
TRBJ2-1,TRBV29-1,CSVELLAGADNEQFF
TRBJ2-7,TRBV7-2,CASSLGIGGAEQYF
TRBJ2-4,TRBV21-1,CASLGGVLAKNIQYF
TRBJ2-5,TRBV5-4,CATATSGASETQYF
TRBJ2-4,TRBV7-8,CASSPGPKNIQYF
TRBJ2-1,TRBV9,CASSVLSNEQFF
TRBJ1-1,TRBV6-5,CASSQTVYTEAFF
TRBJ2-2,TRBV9,CASSASRGGAGWLFF
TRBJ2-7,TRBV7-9,CASSLVVGRSGHEQYF